These T cell receptor beta chains were read from a single sample in a study of CD8 T cells in Susac syndrome. TCRdb ran MiXCR on the immunoSEQ multiplex PCR reads and lists one entry per CDR3 protein. The sample contains some 300,000 distinct CDR3 sequences, 75% to 85% of which appear only once. Specimen: CD8+ T cells from PBMCs. All receptors come from a human donor with multiple sclerosis. Each CDR3 is given with its conserved first and last residue. The order of the fields is D gene, J gene, V gene, clone size, CDR3 protein, CDR3 DNA. The D gene is left open where the match is weak. Some rows mark clone size as missing; the rest say once, few, many or name a class of expanded clone.

NA TRBJ2-7 TRBV6-5 NA CASRPGPRDEQYF TGTGCCAGCAGGCCCGGGCCCCGTGACGAGCAGTACTTC
NA TRBJ2-6 TRBV28 NA CASSSTQISGANVLTF TGTGCCAGCAGTTCCACCCAGATCTCTGGGGCCAACGTCCTGACTTTC
NA TRBJ1-2 TRBV28 once CASRPTGGAMYGYTF TGTGCCAGCAGACCTACCGGGGGCGCAATGTATGGCTACACCTTC
TRBD2 TRBJ2-1 TRBV5-1 NA CASSPGTSGSFFDEQFF TGCGCCAGCAGCCCGGGGACTAGCGGGAGTTTTTTTGATGAGCAGTTCTTC
NA TRBJ1-3 TRBV20-1 once CSARGGRHSGNTIYF TGCAGTGCACGAGGAGGCCGCCACTCTGGAAACACCATATATTTT
NA TRBJ2-1 TRBV28 NA CASSRLSAARGNEQFF TGTGCCAGCAGTCGCCTTTCAGCCGCAAGGGGCAATGAGCAGTTCTTC
NA TRBJ1-1 TRBV30 NA CAWSPGFMNTEAFF TGTGCCTGGAGTCCAGGGTTCATGAACACTGAAGCTTTCTTT
NA TRBJ2-3 TRBV27 NA CASSSSTWRDTQYF TGTGCCAGCAGTTCCTCGACCTGGCGGGATACGCAGTATTTT
NA TRBJ2-7 TRBV6-5 NA CASSYFRSYEQYF TGTGCCAGCAGTTACTTCAGATCCTACGAGCAGTACTTC
TRBD2 TRBJ2-7 TRBV28 NA CASSFALAGSYEQYF TGTGCCAGCAGTTTTGCGCTAGCGGGAAGTTACGAGCAGTACTTC
TRBD1 TRBJ2-7 TRBV19 NA CASSIWDRVSEQYF TGTGCCAGTAGTATTTGGGACAGGGTCTCCGAGCAGTACTTC
NA TRBJ2-5 TRBV7-2 few CASSLIGSQETQYF TGTGCCAGCAGCTTAATCGGCAGCCAAGAGACCCAGTACTTC
NA TRBJ2-3 TRBV15 NA CATSSRVIIGSDTQYF TGTGCCACCAGCAGCCGCGTGATCATAGGTTCCGATACGCAGTATTTT
NA TRBJ1-3 TRBV7-2 NA CASSLRTAFSGNTIYF TGTGCCAGCAGCTTAAGAACGGCCTTTTCTGGAAACACCATATATTTT
NA TRBJ2-1 TRBV3-1 NA CASSQDAAKVRYNEQFF TGTGCCAGCAGCCAAGACGCCGCTAAGGTTCGGTACAATGAGCAGTTCTTC
NA TRBJ1-2 TRBV10-3 NA CAISESEALAGGYTF TGTGCCATCAGTGAGTCGGAAGCCCTTGCGGGGGGCTACACCTTC
TRBD1 TRBJ2-7 TRBV6-2/TRBV6-3 NA CASTGPETGGYEQYF TGTGCCAGCACCGGGCCGGAGACAGGGGGCTACGAGCAGTACTTC
TRBD2 TRBJ2-6 TRBV9 once CASSPRFPGTTNDGANVLTF TGTGCCAGCAGCCCAAGATTTCCCGGGACTACAAATGATGGGGCCAACGTCCTGACTTTC
NA TRBJ2-7 TRBV14 NA CASRRTDSGSYEQYF TGTGCCAGCAGACGGACAGACTCCGGCTCCTACGAGCAGTACTTC
TRBD1 TRBJ2-7 TRBV7-6 NA CASSSRDRGPLEQYF TGTGCCAGCAGCTCCCGGGACAGGGGGCCCCTGGAGCAGTACTTC
NA TRBJ2-3 TRBV7-2 NA CASSVGVERATDTQYF TGTGCCAGCAGCGTCGGGGTTGAGAGGGCGACAGATACGCAGTATTTT
NA TRBJ2-1 TRBV9 NA CASSVAGFYNEQFF TGTGCCAGCAGCGTAGCGGGTTTCTACAATGAGCAGTTCTTC
NA TRBJ2-7 TRBV2 NA CASSWTSSSYEQYF TGTGCCAGCAGTTGGACCTCCTCGTCCTACGAGCAGTACTTC
NA TRBJ2-1 TRBV7-8 NA CASSLVVTPWGNEQFF TGTGCCAGCAGCTTAGTCGTCACTCCCTGGGGCAATGAGCAGTTCTTC
NA TRBJ2-5 TRBV4-1 NA CASSPVGGSETQYF TGCGCCAGCAGCCCTGTAGGAGGGTCCGAGACCCAGTACTTC
NA TRBJ2-3 TRBV7-6 once CASSDLLTDTQYF TGTGCCAGCAGCGACCTTCTCACAGATACGCAGTATTTT
TRBD1 TRBJ2-6 TRBV4-3 NA CASSLDRVGANVLTF TGCGCCAGCAGCCTTGACAGGGTTGGGGCCAACGTCCTGACTTTC
NA TRBJ1-1 TRBV28 NA CASSEGYAEAFF TGTGCCAGCAGTGAGGGGTACGCTGAAGCTTTCTTT
NA TRBJ2-7 TRBV7-7 NA CASSLDDGGGYEQYF TGTGCTAGCAGCTTAGACGACGGAGGGGGCTACGAGCAGTACTTC
NA TRBJ2-7 TRBV5-8 NA CASSPVEGEQYF TGTGCCAGCAGCCCCGTGGAAGGCGAGCAGTACTTC
NA TRBJ2-2 TRBV5-4 NA CASSPGTLAGELFF TGTGCCAGCAGCCCTGGGACCCTAGCCGGGGAGCTGTTTTTT
NA TRBJ1-2 TRBV20-1 NA CSATGIFNYGYTF TGCAGTGCCACAGGGATATTTAACTATGGCTACACCTTC
TRBD2 TRBJ2-1 TRBV9 many CASSPPSGYNEQFF TGTGCCAGCAGCCCTCCTAGCGGCTACAATGAGCAGTTCTTC
NA TRBJ2-1 TRBV12-3/TRBV12-4 NA CASSLVFYNEQFF TGTGCCAGCAGTTTGGTCTTCTACAATGAGCAGTTCTTC
NA TRBJ2-1 TRBV23-1 once CASSQSFYDGVNEQFF TGCGCCAGCAGTCAATCGTTTTACGATGGGGTGAATGAGCAGTTCTTC
TRBD2 TRBJ2-1 TRBV4-3 NA CASSQDPSGNEQFF TGCGCCAGCAGCCAAGACCCTAGCGGTAATGAGCAGTTCTTC
NA TRBJ1-2 TRBV6-5 NA CASSYGQSYGYTF TGTGCCAGCAGTTACGGACAGAGCTATGGCTACACCTTC
TRBD2 TRBJ2-2 TRBV5-6 NA CASSPGLAGGPGRVGELFF TGTGCCAGCAGCCCAGGACTAGCGGGAGGGCCAGGTCGGGTCGGGGAGCTGTTTTTT
TRBD2 TRBJ2-1 TRBV30 NA CAWSIRGDPAYNEQFF TGTGCCTGGAGTATTCGGGGGGACCCCGCCTACAATGAGCAGTTCTTC
TRBD2 TRBJ2-1 TRBV29-1 NA CSGSGSIYNEQFF TGCAGCGGTAGCGGGAGTATCTACAATGAGCAGTTCTTC
NA TRBJ1-5 TRBV28 NA CASSLWWGARHQPQHF TGTGCCAGCAGTTTGTGGTGGGGGGCGCGTCATCAGCCCCAGCATTTT
TRBD1 TRBJ1-5 TRBV6-5 NA CASRLGQLSNQPQHF TGTGCCAGCAGGCTGGGACAGCTAAGCAATCAGCCCCAGCATTTT
NA TRBJ1-1 TRBV29-1 NA CSVRAEVHMNTEAFF TGCAGCGTTAGGGCCGAAGTCCACATGAACACTGAAGCTTTCTTT
NA TRBJ1-1 TRBV4-3 once CASSQDTGRNTEAFF TGCGCCAGCAGCCAAGATACAGGCCGGAACACTGAAGCTTTCTTT
NA TRBJ2-1 TRBV7-6 NA CASSYLASEQFF TGTGCCAGCAGCTACCTAGCTAGTGAGCAGTTCTTC